Each of the 16 T cell receptor beta chains below was sequenced from the same sample in a study of blood T cell repertoires in COVID-19. This table comes from immunoSEQ multiplex PCR, and its TCRdb copy is limited to in-frame clones, with some not included. The sample includes a few hundred thousand clones, around 90% of them seen just once. The specimen was peripheral blood. The receptors originated from a woman in her sixties or seventies with COVID-19, enrolled during active disease.

The V gene is TRBV11-2, the J gene TRBJ1-4, with 8 bases aligning to TRBD1. V shed 1 base and J 6 bases; nucleotides not matched to a gene: 7. The CDR3 spans 16 residues. From germline, CDR1 is SGHAT and CDR2 FQNNGV. CDR3 sequence: CASSLVETGVYEKLFF. In DNA, the CDR3 is TGTGCCAGCAGCTTAGTGGAGACAGGGGTTTATGAAAAACTGTTTTTT.

Only one count was recorded for this clone. The V and J genes are TRBV19 and TRBJ2-1; D gene unclear. Deletions cut 3 bases from V and 2 bases from J, with 14 bases between. The CDR3 loop spans 16 amino acids. The germline V gene has CDR1 LNHDA and CDR2 SQIVND (reference sequence). CDR3 nucleotide sequence: TGTGCCAGTAGTATCCGGTATCTAAGTGCCTACAATGAGCAGTTCTTC. Translation: CASSIRYLSAYNEQFF.

The chain has TRBV4-2 and TRBJ1-2, with 10 bases fitting TRBD1. The trim removed 4 bases at V and 1 base at J, leaving 3 bases unmatched. Germline V CDR1 and CDR2: LGHNA, YNFKEQ. The CDR3 runs 15 residues. The CDR3 loop is CASSPDRGINYGYTF. CDR3 DNA sequence: TGTGCCAGCAGCCCGGACAGGGGGATTAACTATGGCTACACCTTC.

CDR3 sequence reads: CASSLVAEGGNTIYF. The CDR3 DNA follows: TGTGCCAGCAGCTTAGTGGCGGAAGGTGGAAACACCATATATTTT. This chain links TRBV7-2 with TRBJ1-3; D gene ambiguous. In germline, CDR1 is SGHTA, CDR2 FQGNSA. The CDR3 has 15 residues. Trimming stripped 1 base from V and 3 bases from J, with 10 bases between.

V usage is TRBV5-1 and J usage is TRBJ1-5, with TRBD1 as a possible D gene (6 bases). This CDR3 is built from 16 residues. Germline V gene sequence: CDR1 SGHRS, CDR2 YFSETQ. The V gene lost 1 base and the J gene lost 0 bases, with 11 bases spanning the gap. The CDR3, as DNA: TGCGCCAGCAGCTTGACAGGGTCGTATAGCAATCAGCCCCAGCATTTT. This codes for CASSLTGSYSNQPQHF.

To note about this clone: This same CDR3 is encoded by further DNA sequences in the sample. This chain joins TRBV5-1 and TRBJ1-1; 8 nucleotides agree with TRBD1. The CDR3 is made up of 14 amino acids. The V segment lost 4 bases and the J segment 1 base; nucleotides outside the gene matches: 3. Germline CDR1 SGHRS, CDR2 YFSETQ. This CDR3 is CASSLGQANTEAFF. As DNA, the CDR3 is TGCGCCAGCAGCCTGGGACAGGCGAACACTGAAGCTTTCTTT. Filled out from reference TRBV5-1 and TRBJ1-1, the complete variable domain reads KAGVTQTPRYLIKTRGQQVTLSCSPISGHRSVSWYQQTPGQGLQFLFEYFSETQRNKGNFPGRFSGRQFSNSRSEMNVSTLELGDSALYLCASSLGQANTEAFFGQGTRLTVV.

The gene calls are TRBV6-4 and TRBJ2-5; D gene uncertain. Germline values: CDR1 MRHNA, CDR2 SNTAGT. The CDR3 is 13 residues long. The germline V and J ends were trimmed by 3 bases and 7 bases, with 12 bases remaining between them. CDR3: CASSEEVDGTQYF. Written as DNA, the CDR3 is TGTGCCAGCAGTGAAGAGGTTGATGGGACCCAGTACTTC.

The V and J genes are TRBV18 and TRBJ2-7; tentatively, D is TRBD1 (6 bases). The CDR3 spans 15 residues. Germline CDR1 KGHSH, CDR2 LQKENI. Trimming took 0 bases from V and 2 from J, leaving 11 bases between them. Written as DNA, the CDR3 is TGTGCCAGCTCACCACCCGGGACAACCGCCTACGAGCAGTACTTC. It codes for CASSPPGTTAYEQYF.

This clone was observed a handful of times. The CDR3 protein is CASSPGTVEPGYTF. The DNA for the CDR3 is TGTGCCAGCTCACCCGGGACAGTAGAGCCGGGCTACACCTTC. The chain combines TRBV18 with TRBJ1-2, with 7 bases identical to TRBD1. Losses at the gene ends were 3 bases for V and 8 bases for J; bases not matched to a gene: 9. CDR1 KGHSH and CDR2 LQKENI come from the germline V gene. This CDR3 has 14 residues.

V gene TRBV3-1 (or the pseudogene TRBV3-2) combines with J gene TRBJ2-1, with D possibly matching TRBD2 (7 bases). CDR1 and CDR2 (germline): LGHDT, YNNKEL (reference sequence). The CDR3 is 15 amino acids. Between the trimmed V and J ends, which lost 6 bases and 3 bases, there was a span of 15 bases. The CDR3: CASSRTGGLYNEQFF. CDR3 sequence (DNA): TGTGCCAGCAGTCGGACGGGGGGCCTCTACAATGAGCAGTTCTTC.

The chain carries TRBV5-8 and TRBJ1-1; a possible D gene is TRBD1 (6 bases). V was clipped by 6 bases and J by 4 bases, with 16 bases between them. This CDR3 comprises 14 residues. Germline values: CDR1 SGHTS, CDR2 YDEGEE. The CDR3 nucleotides are TGTGCCAGCACCTACAGGGTGGCGGTCACTGAAGCTTTCTTT. It codes for CASTYRVAVTEAFF.

This clone was counted only a few times. The V and J genes are TRBV28 and TRBJ2-3, with D possibly being TRBD2 (6 bases). CDR1 MDHEN and CDR2 SYDVKM come from the germline V gene. The CDR3 spans 16 residues. Trimming shortened V by 3 bases and J by 1 base, and 14 bases separated the two germline ends. The CDR3 DNA reads as TGTGCCAGCAGTTTCGGGTTCCGGAGGGGCACAGATACGCAGTATTTT. This encodes CASSFGFRRGTDTQYF.

The V and J genes are TRBV2 and TRBJ1-6; D gene uncertain. V was cut by 8 bases and J by 6 bases, with 17 bases left in between. The CDR3 sequence is 15 residues long. In germline, CDR1 is SNHLY, CDR2 FYNNEI. The DNA of the CDR3 is TGTGCCAGCTCTGACGACCGGGGTGCTAATTCACCCCTCCACTTT. It yields the protein CASSDDRGANSPLHF. The variable domain in full, with the rest retrieved from reference TRBV2 and TRBJ1-6, is EPEVTQTPSHQVTQMGQEVILRCVPISNHLYFYWYRQILGQKVEFLVSFYNNEISEKSEIFDDQFSVERPDGSNFTLKIRSTKLEDSAMYFCASSDDRGANSPLHFGNGTRLTVT.

The chain couples TRBV6-5 to TRBJ1-1; no clear D. CDR3 size: 14 residues. Germline loops: CDR1 MNHEY, CDR2 SVGAGI. Trimming stripped 6 bases from V and 1 base from J, with 12 bases between. The CDR3 DNA reads as TGTGCCAGCAGCCACCCCGAGGCGAACACTGAAGCTTTCTTT. Its translation is CASSHPEANTEAFF.

J is TRBJ2-1 and V is TRBV24-1; TRBD1 might be the D (6 bases). CDR3 length: 14 residues. Deletions cut 10 bases from V and 9 bases from J, with 21 bases between. Germline CDR1 and CDR2: KGHDR and SFDVKD. The CDR3 bases are TGTGCCACTGGGGCCGGCGGGCTAGGGGGTGAGCAGTTCTTC. This codes for CATGAGGLGGEQFF.

The chain links TRBV6-5 to TRBJ1-1, with TRBD1 as a possible D gene (6 bases). V was trimmed by 0 bases and J by 4 bases, leaving 15 bases between them. The CDR3 spans 16 residues. Per germline, CDR1 MNHEY and CDR2 SVGAGI. The CDR3 is CASSYSTAGVGTEAFF. For the CDR3, the DNA is TGTGCCAGCAGTTACTCGACGGCAGGGGTGGGCACTGAAGCTTTCTTT.